This TCR beta chain was identified during a study of OX40 agonist ivuxolimab in advanced cancers. Turning to the study itself: Prior therapy, whether anti-PD-1, anti-PD-L1 or anti-CTLA-4, was allowed, and 40% had some. Points from the study as a whole: Researchers report that CD8+ T cells had, on average, more expanded clones than CD4+. Individuals who were partial responders at 0.1-3.0 mg/kg had clonal expansion that ranked among the lowest.

Germline V gene sequence: CDR1 SEHNR, CDR2 FQNEAQ (reference sequence). This CDR3 comprises 14 residues. Trimming left V 1 base short and J 4 bases short, with 10 bases between. On cycle 4 day 1 and cycle 7 day 1, as well as at baseline, blood was sampled. Details on this clone: Its specificity is not known.

Assay: immunoSEQ multiplex PCR; the TCRdb copy retains only in-frame clones and omits some. The sample consists of around 100,000 clones, around 90% of them appearing once. The sequencing used CD4+ or CD8+ T cells sorted from blood, collected in a trial of the OX40 agonist ivuxolimab. The source is an adult with an advanced solid tumor such as melanoma, head and neck, liver or kidney cancer. V gene TRBV7-9 combines with J gene TRBJ1-2; D is uncertain. As DNA, the CDR3 is TGTGCCAGCAGCTTAGACCAGAAGAGCTATGGCTACACCTTC. It codes for CASSLDQKSYGYTF. Full variable domain (missing parts from reference TRBV7-9 and TRBJ1-2): DTGVSQNPRHKITKRGQNVTFRCDPISEHNRLYWYRQTLGQGPEFLTYFQNEAQLEKSRLLSDRFSAERPKGSFSTLEIQRTEQGDSAMYLCASSLDQKSYGYTFGSGTRLTVV.